Listed here are 2 T cell receptor beta chains from one sample, sequenced in a study of blood T cells in healthy people across ages. Using a J-beta primer mix together with a sample-barcoded 5' primer, a second PCR was run for roughly 7 to 12 cycles. MiXCR, applied by TCRdb to the 5' RACE reads, yields one record per CDR3 protein. Of around 2 million distinct CDR3 sequences detected, approximately 40% appear once; the ten largest clones hold under 25%. The material sequenced was blood. The receptors originated from a human donor in good health.

The CDR3 here is CSARDTGWDNSPLHF. The CDR3 DNA reads TGCAGTGCTAGAGACACAGGGTGGGATAATTCACCCCTCCACTTT. The rearrangement links TRBV20-1 to TRBJ1-6; TRBD1 might be the D (6 bases). V was pared by 0 bases and J by 5 bases, with 11 bases between. Germline assignment: CDR1 DFQATT and CDR2 SNEGSKA (reference sequence). The CDR3 sequence is 15 residues long.

This clonotype was seen only once. V and J are TRBV20-1 and TRBJ2-5; perhaps TRBD1 as D (6 bases). CDR1 and CDR2 from the germline V gene are DFQATT and SNEGSKA (reference sequence). V was clipped by 3 bases and J by 9 bases, with 17 bases between them. CDR3 length: 13 residues. CDR3 amino acids: CSASWGRNQPQYF. CDR3 DNA: TGCAGTGCTAGCTGGGGGCGCAATCAGCCCCAGTACTTC.